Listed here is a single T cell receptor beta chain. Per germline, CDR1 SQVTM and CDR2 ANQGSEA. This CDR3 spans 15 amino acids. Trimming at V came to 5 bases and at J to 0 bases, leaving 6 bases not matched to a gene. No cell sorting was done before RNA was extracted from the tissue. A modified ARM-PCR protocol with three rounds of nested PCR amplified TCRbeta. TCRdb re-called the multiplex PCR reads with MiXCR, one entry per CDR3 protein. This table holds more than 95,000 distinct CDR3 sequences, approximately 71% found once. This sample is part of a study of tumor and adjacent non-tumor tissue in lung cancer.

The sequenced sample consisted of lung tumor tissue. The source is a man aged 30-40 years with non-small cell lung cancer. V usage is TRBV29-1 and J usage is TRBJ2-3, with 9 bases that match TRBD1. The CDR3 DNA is TGCAGCGTTTGTATCGGGACAGGGAGCACAGATACGCAGTATTTT. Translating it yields CSVCIGTGSTDTQYF.